This T cell receptor beta chain appears in the sequencing data of a study of monozygotic twins with inflammatory bowel disease. After skipping T cell sorting, the authors isolated total RNA from whole blood. A total RNA quantity of 3500 ng went into each TCR library. Template switching appended UMIs that held a 6-nucleotide sample barcode. TCRdb reprocessed the 5' RACE reads and stores each CDR3 protein as one record, lacking DNA. Here the sample table reports approximately 150,000 distinct CDR3 sequences. The CDR3 runs to 14 residues. CDR1 SGHRS and CDR2 YFSETQ come from the germline V gene. The chain links TRBV5-1 to TRBJ2-7; without DNA, the TCRdb call of TRBD1 cannot be checked. Sequencing was done on a sample of blood. The receptor comes from a human donor with ulcerative colitis or Crohn's disease, or a healthy co-twin of an affected twin (not recorded which). The CDR3 here is CASSVQGDDYEQYF. The entire variable domain, with the rest obtained from reference TRBV5-1 and TRBJ2-7, is as follows: KAGVTQTPRYLIKTRGQQVTLSCSPISGHRSVSWYQQTPGQGLQFLFEYFSETQRNKGNFPGRFSGRQFSNSRSEMNVSTLELGDSALYLCASSVQGDDYEQYFGPGTRLTVT.